Presented here are 23 T cell receptor beta chains from one specimen sequenced in a study of CD8 T cells in ankylosing spondylitis (dated by TCRdb to about 2017). Receptors were amplified or captured by 5' RACE. Reads for this sample came from an Illumina HiSeq 2500. The raw public data were reprocessed by TCRdb itself: fastp quality trimming at Q25, MiXCR clonotype calling, in-frame beta chains only. CDR3 protein duplicates are merged, each entry listing the most common genes and DNA. Within this sample are 750,000 to 850,000 distinct CDR3 sequences, with approximately 12% of them counted one time only. The top ten clonotypes cover 0.51% of the sample. Antigens of these TCRs are unknown. Study-level results and caveats: Blood from ankylosing spondylitis patients appeared to be characterized by a TCR beta motif made up of under ten highly homologous amino acid variants.

The specimen was blood, either unsorted or a sorted T cell fraction (not recorded which). These receptors all stem from a male donor with ankylosing spondylitis.

V is TRBV18 and J is TRBJ1-2; 10 bases map to TRBD1. This CDR3 region has 17 residues. Germline CDR1 reads KGHSH; CDR2 reads LQKENI. The V segment lost 0 bases and the J segment 0 bases; nucleotides outside the gene matches: 4. The CDR3 nucleotides read TGTGCCAGCTCACCACCGGGACAGGGGCTGTCTAACTATGGCTACACCTTC. This codes for CASSPPGQGLSNYGYTF.

The rearrangement links TRBV29-1 to TRBJ1-1, with 7 bases lining up with TRBD1. Germline V gene sequence: CDR1 SQVTM, CDR2 ANQGSEA. V dropped 6 bases and J dropped 0; count of bases not matched to a gene: 7. The CDR3 extends over 14 amino acids. CDR3 sequence reads: CSVLGQIMNTEAFF. The CDR3 DNA reads as TGCAGCGTCTTGGGACAGATCATGAACACTGAAGCTTTCTTT.

The chain couples TRBV2 to TRBJ1-5; 7 bases map to TRBD1. Germline CDR1 and CDR2: SNHLY and FYNNEI. V shed 6 bases, J shed 5 bases, and the junction held 13 bases outside the gene matches. The CDR3 runs to 16 residues. CDR3 bases: TGTGCCAGCAGCTCCAGACAGGGTGGGAGCTATCAGCCCCAGCATTTT. It specifies CASSSRQGGSYQPQHF.

There are many counts of this clonotype. The chain employs TRBV10-3 and TRBJ2-7; TRBD2 might be the D (6 bases). The CDR3 contains 14 residues. CDR1 ENHRY and CDR2 SYGVKD come from the germline V gene. V dropped 2 bases and J dropped 10 bases, with 18 bases sitting between them. The CDR3 spells CAISETQATGVQYF. CDR3 nucleotide sequence: TGTGCCATCAGTGAGACACAGGCTACGGGGGTCCAGTACTTC.

This clonotype was observed a few times. The rearrangement uses TRBV11-2 and TRBJ2-3, with 8 bases matching TRBD2. The CDR3 extends over 19 amino acids. Germline lookup yields CDR1 SGHAT and CDR2 FQNNGV. Losses at the gene ends were 3 bases for V and 0 bases for J; bases not matched to a gene: 14. As DNA, the CDR3 is TGTGCCAGCAGCTTTATACCGGGACTAGGGATTGCTAGCACAGATACGCAGTATTTT. It is translated as CASSFIPGLGIASTDTQYF.

This chain links TRBV18 with TRBJ2-5, with 7 bases matching TRBD1. The V segment lost 3 bases and the J segment 3 bases; nucleotides outside the gene matches: 4. The length of the CDR3 is 14 residues. Germline values: CDR1 KGHSH, CDR2 LQKENI. The chain's CDR3 is CASSPVGTEETQYF. The CDR3 bases are TGTGCCAGCTCACCGGTTGGGACAGAAGAGACCCAGTACTTC. Full variable domain (remainder filled in from reference TRBV18 and TRBJ2-5): NAGVMQNPRHLVRRRGQEARLRCSPMKGHSHVYWYRQLPEEGLKFMVYLQKENIIDESGMPKERFSAEFPKEGPSILRIQQVVRGDSAAYFCASSPVGTEETQYFGPGTRLLVL.

The chain recombines TRBV14 with TRBJ2-7, with no clear D. Germline CDR1 is SGHDN and CDR2 is FVKESK. CDR3 size: 13 residues. The V and J ends lost 3 bases and 4 bases respectively, with 10 bases between them. CDR3: CASSHGGLYEQYF. The CDR3 bases are TGTGCCAGCAGCCACGGTGGGCTTTACGAGCAGTACTTC.

Ten or more counts support this clonotype. This chain connects TRBV20-1 to TRBJ2-3; the match to TRBD2 covers 9 bases. Germline CDR1 reads DFQATT; CDR2 reads SNEGSKA (reference sequence). The CDR3 has 15 amino acids. The ends lost 5 bases at V and 4 bases at J; junction bases unmatched: 10. The CDR3 reads CSAPPAGGVADTQYF. CDR3 DNA: TGCAGTGCTCCTCCAGCGGGAGGTGTGGCAGATACGCAGTATTTT.

This clonotype was seen at least ten times. This chain uses TRBV10-3 with TRBJ2-3; D unresolved. CDR1 ENHRY and CDR2 SYGVKD come from the germline V gene. The CDR3 length is 15 residues. V lost 6 bases and J 1 base, leaving 14 bases between the germline ends. The CDR3 DNA sequence: TGTGCCATCAGAACGTCTGCAGGCCGCACAGATACGCAGTATTTT. Translating it yields CAIRTSAGRTDTQYF.

J is TRBJ1-6 and V is TRBV28; 7 bases match TRBD1. The CDR3 totals 15 residues. Trimming cost V 3 bases and J 8 bases; bases outside gene matches: 7. The germline V gene encodes CDR1 MDHEN and CDR2 SYDVKM. In nucleotides, the CDR3 is TGTGCCAGCAGTTTTAACAGGGGAGAGGATTCACCCCTCCACTTT. Its protein is CASSFNRGEDSPLHF.

The genes are TRBV5-6 and TRBJ1-6; the D is unclear. Germline CDR1 SGHDT, CDR2 YYEEEE. The CDR3 consists of 14 residues. With 1 base removed from V and 6 bases from J, the gap between germline ends came to 8 bases. The CDR3 is CASSLNRGNSPLHF. DNA of the CDR3: TGTGCCAGCAGCTTGAACCGGGGTAATTCACCCCTCCACTTT.

This clonotype was detected a few times. The chain combines TRBV2 with TRBJ2-1; no reliable D call. The V gene's germline CDR1 is SNHLY and CDR2 FYNNEI. The CDR3 consists of 13 residues. The V end was cut by 2 bases, the J end by 10 bases, with 12 bases between. The CDR3 region has the DNA TGTGCCAGCAGTGAATTATATGGTGGGGAGCAGTTCTTC. Amino acids: CASSELYGGEQFF.

This clonotype came up once. The rearrangement uses TRBV20-1 and TRBJ2-6; TRBD1 might be the D (5 bases). The V gene's germline CDR1 is DFQATT and CDR2 SNEGSKA (reference sequence). The CDR3 has 16 residues. Trimming removed 0 bases from V and 4 bases from J, with 13 bases in between. For the CDR3, the DNA is TGCAGTGCTAGAGACAGGGTAACAGCAGGGGCCAACGTCCTGACTTTC. This sequence encodes CSARDRVTAGANVLTF.

This clonotype was counted only a few times. V is TRBV7-8 and J is TRBJ1-5; 8 nucleotides match TRBD1. CDR3 size: 16 residues. Trimming took 3 bases from V and 2 from J; bases not matched to a gene: 6. Germline loops: CDR1 SGHVS, CDR2 FQNEAQ. Here the CDR3 DNA reads TGTGCCAGCAGCTTCCTAGGACAGGGTGGCAATCAGCCCCAGCATTTT. It translates to CASSFLGQGGNQPQHF.

The chain employs TRBV7-9 and TRBJ1-1; D not certain. The CDR3 runs 13 residues. V lost 8 bases, J lost 2 bases, and 12 bases lay in between. The germline CDR1 and CDR2 sequences are SEHNR and FQNEAQ (reference sequence). The CDR3: CASSTSANTEAFF. The CDR3, as DNA: TGTGCCAGCTCAACTTCGGCTAACACTGAAGCTTTCTTT.

This clonotype appeared many times. V gene TRBV20-1 combines with J gene TRBJ2-1; possibly TRBD1 for D (5 bases). The ends were cut back, 1 base at V and 1 base at J, with 14 bases in the middle. Germline CDR1 and CDR2: DFQATT and SNEGSKA (reference sequence). This CDR3 contains 16 residues. The CDR3 nucleotides are TGCAGTGCTAGAGTGCGAGGACACATTTCCTACAATGAGCAGTTCTTC. Residues: CSARVRGHISYNEQFF.

This clonotype was counted ten times or more. One end of the junction varies from germline; a read error may be responsible. The chain links TRBV7-7 to TRBJ2-1, with 8 nucleotides matching TRBD2. Per germline, CDR1 SSHAT and CDR2 FNYEAQ (reference sequence). CDR3 size: 15 residues. CDR3 DNA sequence: TGTGCTAGCAGCCCCTCGGGAGGGGACGAAGGTGAGCAGTTCTTC. It translates to CASSPSGGDEGEQFF.

The V gene is TRBV2, the J gene TRBJ2-2; weak D call: TRBD1 (5 bases). V lost 2 bases to trimming and J lost 3 bases, with 10 bases between them. This CDR3 comprises 15 residues. Per germline, CDR1 SNHLY and CDR2 FYNNEI. The CDR3 loop is CASSEWVGDTGELFF. The CDR3, as DNA: TGTGCCAGCAGTGAATGGGTAGGGGACACCGGGGAGCTGTTTTTT. The full variable domain, in which reference TRBV2 and TRBJ2-2 provide the parts outside the CDR3, is EPEVTQTPSHQVTQMGQEVILRCVPISNHLYFYWYRQILGQKVEFLVSFYNNEISEKSEIFDDQFSVERPDGSNFTLKIRSTKLEDSAMYFCASSEWVGDTGELFFGEGSRLTVL.

This clonotype was recorded at least ten times. The V and J genes are TRBV5-1 and TRBJ1-2; D is uncertain. V gave up 4 bases and J gave up 8 bases, with 18 bases separating them. This CDR3 has 14 amino acids. Germline V CDR1 and CDR2: SGHRS, YFSETQ. The CDR3 nucleotides read TGCGCCAGCAGCCTCTCAGGCAGAGCGGGGGGCTACACCTTC. This encodes CASSLSGRAGGYTF.

This clonotype was counted at least ten times. The chain uses TRBV12-3 or TRBV12-4 and TRBJ2-1; no clear D gene. Trimming removed 6 bases from V and 13 bases from J, with 13 bases in between. The CDR3 runs 11 residues. Here the CDR3 reads CASRVSGQQFF. The DNA for the CDR3 is TGTGCCAGCAGGGTGTCGGGCCAACAGTTCTTC.

This clonotype was observed a few times. The V gene is TRBV20-1, the J gene TRBJ1-5; tentatively, D is TRBD1 (5 bases). Germline assignment: CDR1 DFQATT and CDR2 SNEGSKA (reference sequence). The V end lost 0 bases, the J end lost 0 bases, and 15 bases lay between the germline ends. The CDR3 loop spans 17 amino acids. CDR3 bases: TGCAGTGCTAGAGATTCGCAGGGATCCTATAGCAATCAGCCCCAGCATTTT. Its translation: CSARDSQGSYSNQPQHF.

The CDR3: CASTSLGGAGETQYF. Here the CDR3 DNA reads TGTGCCAGCACCTCCTTAGGGGGGGCCGGAGAGACCCAGTACTTC. V usage is TRBV7-2 and J usage is TRBJ2-5; D perhaps matches TRBD2 (7 bases). Germline V gene lookup returns CDR1 SGHTA and CDR2 FQGNSA. Trimming removed 7 bases at V and 4 bases at J, with 19 bases between. There are 15 residues in the CDR3.

This clonotype was counted only a few times. The chain is built from TRBV29-1 and TRBJ2-6; D is possibly TRBD1 (6 bases). The CDR3 is 14 residues long. Germline CDR1 and CDR2: SQVTM and ANQGSEA. The V end was cut by 6 bases, the J end by 4 bases, with 13 bases between. The DNA of the CDR3 is TGCAGCGTCCACAGGGATACCGGGGCCAACGTCCTGACTTTC. It specifies CSVHRDTGANVLTF. The whole variable domain, remainder taken from reference TRBV29-1 and TRBJ2-6, is SAVISQKPSRDICQRGTSLTIQCQVDSQVTMMFWYRQQPGQSLTLIATANQGSEATYESGFVIDKFPISRPNLTFSTLTVSNMSPEDSSIYLCSVHRDTGANVLTFGAGSRLTVL.